A single sample gave rise to the 19 T cell receptor beta chains below, sequenced in a study of cytomegalovirus exposure and HLA in healthy donors. PCR amplification relied on 60 Vbeta primers (plus 13 Jbeta primers). Repertoires were generated with immunoSEQ multiplex PCR, while TCRdb's copy carries only in-frame clones and drops some. The sample includes roughly 170,000 clones, around 77% of them seen just once. The sequenced material came from PBMCs. These receptors all stem from a woman aged 30 to 39 in good health and CMV-seronegative.

The gene calls are TRBV5-6 and TRBJ1-2, with D maybe TRBD1 (6 bases). V was pared by 3 bases and J by 1 base, with 13 bases between. The V gene's germline CDR1 is SGHDT and CDR2 YYEEEE. There are 15 residues in the CDR3. The CDR3 sequence: CASSSWTEDNYGYTF. As DNA, the CDR3 is TGTGCCAGCAGCTCATGGACAGAGGATAACTATGGCTACACCTTC. The whole variable domain, filled in from reference TRBV5-6 and TRBJ1-2, reads DAGVTQSPTHLIKTRGQQVTLRCSPKSGHDTVSWYQQALGQGPQFIFQYYEEEERQRGNFPDRFSGHQFPNYSSELNVNALLLGDSALYLCASSSWTEDNYGYTFGSGTRLTVV.

This chain uses TRBV6-1 with TRBJ2-7; 7 bases fit TRBD1. Trimming took 6 bases from V and 6 from J; bases not matched to a gene: 8. The CDR3 is 13 residues long. Germline V CDR1 and CDR2: MNHNS, SASEGT. The CDR3 region has the DNA TGTGCCAGCAGCCCCGGGACAGTCCTCGAGCAGTACTTC. It specifies CASSPGTVLEQYF.

The chain uses TRBV4-1 and TRBJ2-1; D may be TRBD2 (6 bases). CDR1 is MGHRA and CDR2 is YSYEKL in the germline V gene. The CDR3 is 15 amino acids. V lost 1 base and J lost 7, with 14 bases in between. The CDR3 DNA reads as TGCGCCAGCAGCCAAGTTACTGGGGGGAGAAATGAGCAGTTCTTC. Translating gives CASSQVTGGRNEQFF.

This clone has only a few counts. The chain employs TRBV5-1 and TRBJ2-5; 7 bases are shared with TRBD2. J lost 2 bases, V lost 1 base, and 5 bases had no gene match. Germline-derived CDR1 and CDR2 are SGHRS and YFSETQ. The length of the CDR3 is 15 residues. The CDR3 bases are TGCGCCAGCAGCTTGACTAGCGCGAGACAAGAGACCCAGTACTTC. It yields the protein CASSLTSARQETQYF.

The gene calls are TRBV11-1 and TRBJ2-4; a weak D match, TRBD2 (6 bases). Deletions cut 1 base from V and 8 bases from J, with 9 bases between. This CDR3 comprises 13 residues. Per germline, CDR1 SGHAT and CDR2 FQDESV (reference sequence). CDR3 amino acids: CASSLDGRDIQYF. CDR3 bases: TGTGCCAGCAGCTTAGACGGGAGAGACATTCAGTACTTC.

CDR3 sequence reads: CSVEGGWGMNTEAFF. DNA for the CDR3: TGCAGCGTTGAGGGGGGGTGGGGAATGAACACTGAAGCTTTCTTT. This chain links TRBV29-1 with TRBJ1-1; a weak D match, TRBD1 (5 bases). V was cut by 3 bases and J by 0 bases, with 14 bases left in between. CDR1 and CDR2 (germline): SQVTM, ANQGSEA. There are 15 residues in the CDR3.

The chain links TRBV7-8 to TRBJ2-1; 11 bases align to TRBD1. CDR3 length: 15 amino acids. In germline, CDR1 is SGHVS, CDR2 FQNEAQ. The J segment lost 4 bases and the V segment lost 4 bases, leaving 3 bases of the junction unmatched. In DNA, the CDR3 is TGTGCCAGCAGCTCCGGGACAGGGGGATACAATGAGCAGTTCTTC. It specifies CASSSGTGGYNEQFF.

This clone was counted a few times. The rearrangement uses TRBV5-4 and TRBJ2-6; D is perhaps TRBD2 (6 bases). The V end was cut by 1 base, the J end by 5 bases, with 16 bases between. The germline CDR1 and CDR2 sequences are SGHNT and YYREEE (reference sequence). The CDR3 spans 17 residues. CDR3 DNA sequence: TGTGCCAGCAGCTTGACCGGGGGTGGTGTTAGGGCCAACGTCCTGACTTTC. It translates to CASSLTGGGVRANVLTF. Looking up the rest from reference TRBV5-4 and TRBJ2-6 gives the full variable domain: ETGVTQSPTHLIKTRGQQVTLRCSSQSGHNTVSWYQQALGQGPQFIFQYYREEENGRGNFPPRFSGLQFPNYSSELNVNALELDDSALYLCASSLTGGGVRANVLTFGAGSRLTVL.

The chain joins TRBV30 to TRBJ2-7; no clear D. The ends were cut back, 0 bases at V and 4 bases at J, with 4 bases in the middle. The V gene's germline CDR1 is GTSNPN and CDR2 SVGIG (reference sequence). There are 11 residues in the CDR3. The CDR3 loop is CAWSVRYEQYF. The CDR3 coding sequence is TGTGCCTGGAGTGTACGGTACGAGCAGTACTTC.

The chain links TRBV10-2 to TRBJ2-3; 8 nucleotides line up with TRBD2. Germline lookup yields CDR1 WSHSY and CDR2 SAAADI. The V gene end was trimmed by 6 bases and the J gene end by 2 bases; junction bases not matched to a gene: 10. The CDR3 contains 16 residues. The CDR3 spells CASRPTRGGITDTQYF. CDR3 coding DNA: TGCGCCAGCAGGCCCACTCGGGGGGGGATCACAGATACGCAGTATTTT.

The rearrangement links TRBV25-1 to TRBJ1-2, with 7 nucleotides matching TRBD1. The CDR3 contains 13 residues. The ends lost 6 bases at V and 8 bases at J; junction bases unmatched: 9. The V gene's germline CDR1 is MGHDK and CDR2 SYGVNS. Here the CDR3 DNA reads TGTGCCAGCAGCGTGACAGGGTCGAGGGGCTACACCTTC. Its translation is CASSVTGSRGYTF.

The chain uses TRBV30 and TRBJ1-1; D is possibly TRBD1 (6 bases). V lost 4 bases and J lost 11, with 17 bases in between. CDR3 length: 12 residues. The germline V gene encodes CDR1 GTSNPN and CDR2 SVGIG (reference sequence). CDR3 protein: CAWTRGASRAFF. CDR3 in DNA: TGTGCCTGGACACGGGGGGCTTCTCGGGCTTTCTTT. Supplemented by reference TRBV30 and TRBJ1-1, the full variable domain reads SQTIHQWPATLVQPVGSPLSLECTVEGTSNPNLYWYRQAAGRGLQLLFYSVGIGQISSEVPQNLSASRPQDRQFILSSKKLLLSDSGFYLCAWTRGASRAFFGQGTRLTVV.

V gene TRBV19 combines with J gene TRBJ1-1, with 8 bases matching TRBD1. V trimming: 5 bases; J trimming: 4 bases; junction bases outside the gene matches: 9. This CDR3 is 15 amino acids long. In germline, CDR1 is LNHDA, CDR2 SQIVND (reference sequence). The CDR3 region is CASSSIRGLGTEAFF. In DNA form, the CDR3 reads TGTGCCAGTAGTTCAATCAGGGGGCTAGGCACTGAAGCTTTCTTT.

This rearrangement joins TRBV19 to TRBJ1-6; no firm D call. Trimming pared 5 bases from V and 10 bases from J, leaving 18 bases between. The CDR3 length is 15 residues. The germline V gene has CDR1 LNHDA and CDR2 SQIVND (reference sequence). In DNA form, the CDR3 reads TGTGCCAGTAGTGTTCAAGGTTGGGGAGGATCACCCCTCCACTTT. It translates to CASSVQGWGGSPLHF.

The chain has TRBV6-5 and TRBJ2-5; the match to TRBD1 covers 8 bases. Germline CDR1 and CDR2: MNHEY and SVGAGI. V trimming: 8 bases; J trimming: 5 bases; junction bases outside the gene matches: 13. The CDR3 runs to 15 residues. The CDR3 DNA sequence: TGTGCCAGCCACCAAGACAGGGGATTCTCGGAGACCCAGTACTTC. It specifies CASHQDRGFSETQYF.

This clone occurred a few times. The chain employs TRBV30 and TRBJ1-4, with 7 bases fitting TRBD1. Germline-derived CDR1 and CDR2 are GTSNPN and SVGIG (reference sequence). The CDR3 loop spans 13 amino acids. Trimming cost V 1 base and J 7 bases; bases outside gene matches: 3. CDR3 DNA: TGTGCCTGGAGTGACAGGGGAACTGAAAAACTGTTTTTT. It codes for CAWSDRGTEKLFF.

CDR3 DNA sequence: TGTGCCATCAGGGACGGACAGGGTTCCTATAATTCACCCCTCCACTTT. Its protein product is CAIRDGQGSYNSPLHF. The J gene is TRBJ1-6, the V gene TRBV10-3, with 8 bases matching TRBD1. J lost 1 base, V lost 6 bases, and 5 bases had no gene match. Germline V gives CDR1 ENHRY, CDR2 SYGVKD. The CDR3 contains 16 residues.

This clone was observed a single time. V usage is TRBV7-6 and J usage is TRBJ2-3; 11 positions match TRBD2. CDR3 length: 17 residues. V was pared by 1 base and J by 4 bases, with 7 bases of the junction left unmatched. Germline values: CDR1 SGHVS, CDR2 FNYEAQ. CDR3 nucleotide sequence: TGTGCCAGCAGCTTAGATCCTAGCGGGAGGAACCCAGATACGCAGTATTTT. Amino acids: CASSLDPSGRNPDTQYF.

V usage is TRBV7-9 and J usage is TRBJ2-7, with 10 bases fitting TRBD1. The CDR3 is 16 amino acids. Unmatched junction bases numbered 9, after V lost 0 bases and J lost 7 bases. Germline V gene lookup returns CDR1 SEHNR and CDR2 FQNEAQ (reference sequence). The CDR3 region has the DNA TGTGCCAGCAGCTTAGCTGGGGGACAGGGGTCGAGTGAGCAGTACTTC. Protein: CASSLAGGQGSSEQYF.